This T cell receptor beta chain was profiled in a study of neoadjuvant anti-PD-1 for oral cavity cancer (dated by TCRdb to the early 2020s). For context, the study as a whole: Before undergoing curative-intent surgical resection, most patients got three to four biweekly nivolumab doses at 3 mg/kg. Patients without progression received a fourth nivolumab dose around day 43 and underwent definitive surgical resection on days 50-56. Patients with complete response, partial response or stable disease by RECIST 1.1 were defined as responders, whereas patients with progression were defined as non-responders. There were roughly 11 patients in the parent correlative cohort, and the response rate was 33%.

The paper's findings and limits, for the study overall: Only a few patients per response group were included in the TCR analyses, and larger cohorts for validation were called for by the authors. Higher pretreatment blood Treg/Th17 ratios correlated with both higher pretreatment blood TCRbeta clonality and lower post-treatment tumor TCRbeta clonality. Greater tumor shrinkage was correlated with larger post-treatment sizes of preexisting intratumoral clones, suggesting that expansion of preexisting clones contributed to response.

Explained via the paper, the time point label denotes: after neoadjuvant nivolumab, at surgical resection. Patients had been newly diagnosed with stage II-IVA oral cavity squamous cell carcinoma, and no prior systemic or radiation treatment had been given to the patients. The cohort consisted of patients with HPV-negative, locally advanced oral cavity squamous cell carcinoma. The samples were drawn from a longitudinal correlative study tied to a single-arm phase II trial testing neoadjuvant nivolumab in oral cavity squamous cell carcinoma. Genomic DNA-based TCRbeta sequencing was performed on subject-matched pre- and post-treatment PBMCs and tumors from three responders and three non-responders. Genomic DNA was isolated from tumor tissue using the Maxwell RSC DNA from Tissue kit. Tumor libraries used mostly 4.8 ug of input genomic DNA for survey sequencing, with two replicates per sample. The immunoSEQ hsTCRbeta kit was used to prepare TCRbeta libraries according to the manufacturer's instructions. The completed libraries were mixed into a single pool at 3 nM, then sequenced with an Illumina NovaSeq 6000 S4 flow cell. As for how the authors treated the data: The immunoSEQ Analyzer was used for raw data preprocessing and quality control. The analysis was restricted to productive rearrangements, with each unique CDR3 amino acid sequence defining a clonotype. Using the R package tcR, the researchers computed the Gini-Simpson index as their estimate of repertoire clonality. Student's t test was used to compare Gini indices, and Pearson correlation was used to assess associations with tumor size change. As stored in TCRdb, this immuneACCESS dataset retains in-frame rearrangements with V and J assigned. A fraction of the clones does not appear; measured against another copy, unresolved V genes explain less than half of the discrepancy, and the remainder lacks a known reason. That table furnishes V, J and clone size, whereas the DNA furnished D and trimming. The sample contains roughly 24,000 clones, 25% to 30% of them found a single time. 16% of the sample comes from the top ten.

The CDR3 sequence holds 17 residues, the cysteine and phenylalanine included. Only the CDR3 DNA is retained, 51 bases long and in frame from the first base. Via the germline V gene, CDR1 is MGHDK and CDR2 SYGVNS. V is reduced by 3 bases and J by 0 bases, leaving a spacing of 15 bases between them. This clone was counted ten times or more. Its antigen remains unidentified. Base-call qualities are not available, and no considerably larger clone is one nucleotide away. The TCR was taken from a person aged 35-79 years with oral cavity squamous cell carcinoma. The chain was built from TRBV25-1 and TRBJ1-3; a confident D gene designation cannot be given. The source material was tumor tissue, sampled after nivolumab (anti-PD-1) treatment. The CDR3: CASSDAGYLYSGNTIYF. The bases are TGTGCCAGCAGTGATGCGGGATACCTGTACTCTGGAAACACCATATATTTT.